This T cell receptor beta chain was identified during a study of blood T cell repertoires in COVID-19. Turning to the study itself: T cells, B-cell-depleted T cells, or PBMCs supplied cDNA or gDNA.

The sample holds one count of this clone. Germline lookup yields CDR1 SGHRS and CDR2 YFSETQ. V gave up 2 bases and J gave up 3 bases; unmatched junction bases: 4. The CDR3 runs 14 residues. Generated by immunoSEQ multiplex PCR, the TCRdb table keeps only in-frame clones and is missing some. The table records about 130,000 clones, around 87% of them present only once. The sequencing input was peripheral blood. This sequence originates from a woman between 50 and 59 years old who had recovered from COVID-19. J is TRBJ2-7 and V is TRBV5-1; 8 positions match TRBD1. CDR3: CASSFSGTGYEQYF. The DNA of the CDR3 is TGCGCCAGCAGCTTCTCCGGGACAGGCTACGAGCAGTACTTC. Together with reference TRBV5-1 and TRBJ2-7, the CDR3 gives the full variable domain: KAGVTQTPRYLIKTRGQQVTLSCSPISGHRSVSWYQQTPGQGLQFLFEYFSETQRNKGNFPGRFSGRQFSNSRSEMNVSTLELGDSALYLCASSFSGTGYEQYFGPGTRLTVT.